This entry lists 5 T cell receptor beta chains sequenced from one sample in a study of cytomegalovirus exposure and HLA in healthy donors. PCR used 60 Vbeta primers and 13 Jbeta primers. The assay was immunoSEQ multiplex PCR, and TCRdb's table has in-frame clones only and misses some. The table lists over 100,000 clones, more than 65% of them singletons. The sequenced material came from PBMCs. The receptors shown here come from a woman aged 25-40 years in good health and CMV-seronegative.

J is TRBJ1-6 and V is TRBV7-6, with D possibly being TRBD1 (5 bases). Trimming took off 3 bases at V and 5 bases at J, with 11 bases between the two ends. The CDR3 extends over 15 amino acids. The V gene's germline CDR1 is SGHVS and CDR2 FNYEAQ. The CDR3 reads CASSFQQDNNSPLHF. CDR3 in DNA: TGTGCCAGCAGCTTCCAACAGGACAATAATTCACCCCTCCACTTT. Full variable domain (remainder filled in from reference TRBV7-6 and TRBJ1-6): GAGVSQSPRYKVTKRGQDVALRCDPISGHVSLYWYRQALGQGPEFLTYFNYEAQQDKSGLPNDRFSAERPEGSISTLTIQRTEQRDSAMYRCASSFQQDNNSPLHFGNGTRLTVT.

J is TRBJ2-5 and V is TRBV7-9, with TRBD1 matching 7 bases. CDR3 size: 13 residues. The germline gives CDR1 SEHNR, CDR2 FQNEAQ (reference sequence). V shed 1 base and J 4 bases; nucleotides not matched to a gene: 0. The CDR3 reads CASSLDRGETQYF. The CDR3 DNA sequence: TGTGCCAGCAGCTTAGACAGGGGAGAGACCCAGTACTTC.

This clone came up a few times. The rearrangement joins TRBV7-9 to TRBJ1-6, with 7 bases lining up with TRBD1. Germline CDR1 reads SEHNR; CDR2 reads FQNEAQ (reference sequence). CDR3 length: 14 residues. The V and J ends lost 6 bases and 9 bases, in that order; junction bases with no gene match: 8. The chain's CDR3 is CASRMTGSTSPLHF. As DNA, the CDR3 is TGTGCCAGCAGGATGACAGGGAGTACTTCACCCCTCCACTTT.

The genes are TRBV13 and TRBJ1-1; TRBD1 might be the D (6 bases). Per the germline V gene, CDR1 is PRHDT and CDR2 is FYEKMQ (reference sequence). CDR3 size: 15 residues. V was pared by 5 bases and J by 1 base, with 14 bases between. The CDR3 spells CASSRGANGNTEAFF. The CDR3 DNA reads TGTGCCAGCAGCCGGGGGGCCAATGGGAACACTGAAGCTTTCTTT.

V and J are TRBV30 and TRBJ1-2; D unclear. The germline V and J ends were trimmed by 0 bases and 3 bases, with 8 bases remaining between them. Germline V gene lookup returns CDR1 GTSNPN and CDR2 SVGIG (reference sequence). CDR3 length equals 13 residues. CDR3: CAWSVEAHYGYTF. CDR3 DNA sequence: TGTGCCTGGAGTGTAGAGGCACACTATGGCTACACCTTC.